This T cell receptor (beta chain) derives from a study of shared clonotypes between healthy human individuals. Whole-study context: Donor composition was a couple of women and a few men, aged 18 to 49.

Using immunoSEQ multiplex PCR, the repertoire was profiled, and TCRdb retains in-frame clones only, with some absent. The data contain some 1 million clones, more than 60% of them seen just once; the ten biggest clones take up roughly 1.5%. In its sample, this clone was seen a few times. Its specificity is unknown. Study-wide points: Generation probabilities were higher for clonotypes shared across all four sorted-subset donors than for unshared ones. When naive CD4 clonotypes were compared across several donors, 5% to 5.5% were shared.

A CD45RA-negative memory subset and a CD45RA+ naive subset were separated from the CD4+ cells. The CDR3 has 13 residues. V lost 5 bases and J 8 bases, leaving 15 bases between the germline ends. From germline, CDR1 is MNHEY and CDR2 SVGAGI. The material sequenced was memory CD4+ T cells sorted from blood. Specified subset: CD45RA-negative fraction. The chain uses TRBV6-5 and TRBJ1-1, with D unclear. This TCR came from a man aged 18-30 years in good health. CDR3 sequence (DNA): TGTGCCAGCAGTAGGTTCTCGGGCTACGAAGCTTTCTTT. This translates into CASSRFSGYEAFF.